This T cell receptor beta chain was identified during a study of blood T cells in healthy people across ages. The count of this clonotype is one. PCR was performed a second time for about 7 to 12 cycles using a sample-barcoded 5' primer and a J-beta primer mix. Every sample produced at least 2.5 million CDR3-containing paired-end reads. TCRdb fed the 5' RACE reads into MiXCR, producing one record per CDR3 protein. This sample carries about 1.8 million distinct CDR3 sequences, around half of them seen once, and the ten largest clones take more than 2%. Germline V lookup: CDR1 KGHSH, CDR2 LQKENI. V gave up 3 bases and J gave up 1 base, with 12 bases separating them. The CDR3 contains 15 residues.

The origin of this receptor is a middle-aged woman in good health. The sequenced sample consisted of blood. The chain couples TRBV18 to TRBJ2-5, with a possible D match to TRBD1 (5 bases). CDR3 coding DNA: TGTGCCAGCTCACCGGGCCTGGGGCCCCAAGAGACCCAGTACTTC. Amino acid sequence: CASSPGLGPQETQYF. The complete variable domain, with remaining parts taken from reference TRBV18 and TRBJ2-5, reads NAGVMQNPRHLVRRRGQEARLRCSPMKGHSHVYWYRQLPEEGLKFMVYLQKENIIDESGMPKERFSAEFPKEGPSILRIQQVVRGDSAAYFCASSPGLGPQETQYFGPGTRLLVL.